Following are 26 T cell receptor beta chains from one sample sequenced in a study of control samples from healthy donors and cancer patients. Produced via immunoSEQ multiplex PCR; TCRdb's table is partial and in-frame only. The sample shows under 55,000 clones, 80% of them seen only once. The specimen sequenced was blood. Every receptor here comes from a man between 65 and 85 years old in good health.

The V call is TRBV5-4, the J call TRBJ1-3; D remains unclear. The V gene's germline CDR1 is SGHNT and CDR2 YYREEE (reference sequence). The CDR3 covers 16 residues. Trimming took 4 bases from V and 8 from J, leaving 22 bases between them. Here the CDR3 reads CASSAFDREGGDTIYF. CDR3 bases: TGTGCCAGCAGCGCGTTCGACCGGGAAGGAGGAGACACCATATATTTT.

V gene TRBV19 combines with J gene TRBJ2-7, with unresolved D. V lost 5 bases, J lost 6 bases, and 17 bases lay in between. The germline V gene encodes CDR1 LNHDA and CDR2 SQIVND (reference sequence). The CDR3 runs 14 residues. CDR3 sequence (DNA): TGTGCCAGTAGTCCTTTTGTACACTCCGGCGAGCAGTACTTC. Translated, it gives CASSPFVHSGEQYF. Full variable domain (outside the CDR3, taken from reference TRBV19 and TRBJ2-7): DGGITQSPKYLFRKEGQNVTLSCEQNLNHDAMYWYRQDPGQGLRLIYYSQIVNDFQKGDIAEGYSVSREKKESFPLTVTSAQKNPTAFYLCASSPFVHSGEQYFGPGTRLTVT.

This clone was counted between two and nine times. This sample also contains other DNA sequences that code for the same CDR3. The CDR3: CASSLLSPDNEQFF. CDR3 nucleotides: TGTGCCAGCAGCTTATTAAGCCCAGACAATGAGCAGTTCTTC. This chain connects TRBV11-2 to TRBJ2-1; no clear D gene. The CDR3 spans 14 residues. CDR1 is SGHAT, CDR2 FQNNGV, per germline. Deletions cut 2 bases from V and 5 bases from J, with 10 bases between.

The V call is TRBV25-1, the J call TRBJ1-1; D may be TRBD1 (5 bases). The CDR3 contains 13 residues. V was cut by 8 bases and J by 3 bases, with 13 bases left in between. Per the germline V gene, CDR1 is MGHDK and CDR2 is SYGVNS. This CDR3 is CASESSGYTEAFF. DNA of the CDR3: TGTGCCAGCGAGTCATCAGGGTACACTGAAGCTTTCTTT.

The rearrangement joins TRBV7-9 to TRBJ2-3; TRBD2 matches 8 bases. CDR1 is SEHNR, CDR2 FQNEAQ, per germline (reference sequence). This CDR3 is 19 amino acids long. V lost 2 bases and J lost 8; bases outside the gene matches: 21. CDR3 amino acids: CASSLFYGRASPRSGTQYF. As DNA, the CDR3 is TGTGCCAGCAGCTTATTTTACGGGAGGGCCAGCCCCCGCAGCGGTACGCAGTATTTT.

The J gene is TRBJ2-5, the V gene TRBV4-1; D may be TRBD1 (5 bases). Germline V gene lookup returns CDR1 MGHRA and CDR2 YSYEKL. CDR3 length: 15 amino acids. Trimming cost V 0 bases and J 2 bases, with 10 bases left between them. The CDR3 spells CASSQEGPPQETQYF. In DNA, the CDR3 is TGCGCCAGCAGCCAAGAGGGGCCCCCTCAAGAGACCCAGTACTTC.

V and J are TRBV9 and TRBJ2-6; D is possibly TRBD2 (7 bases). The V gene lost 3 bases and the J gene lost 4 bases, with 17 bases spanning the gap. This CDR3 is 17 amino acids long. CDR1 SGDLS and CDR2 YYNGEE come from the germline V gene. The CDR3 loop is CASSGPPAGAGANVLTF. CDR3 coding DNA: TGTGCCAGCAGCGGACCACCGGCGGGGGCGGGGGCCAACGTCCTGACTTTC. Variable domain in full (rest from reference TRBV9 and TRBJ2-6): DSGVTQTPKHLITATGQRVTLRCSPRSGDLSVYWYQQSLDQGLQFLIQYYNGEERAKGNILERFSAQQFPDLHSELNLSSLELGDSALYFCASSGPPAGAGANVLTFGAGSRLTVL.

The chain is built from TRBV6-5 and TRBJ2-3, with D possibly called TRBD1 or TRBD2 (5 bases each). Germline assignment: CDR1 MNHEY and CDR2 SVGAGI. The CDR3 contains 12 residues. Trimming left V 7 bases short and J 5 bases short, with 10 bases between. The CDR3 DNA is TGTGCCAGCACGGGACCCAGAGATACGCAGTATTTT. It yields the protein CASTGPRDTQYF.

The chain couples TRBV12-3 or TRBV12-4 to TRBJ1-5; D unclear. With 6 bases removed from V and 9 bases from J, the gap between germline ends came to 15 bases. CDR3 length equals 13 residues. In DNA, the CDR3 is TGTGCCAGCAGCCAGGTAGTAGGAGGGCCCCAGCATTTT. Amino acids: CASSQVVGGPQHF.

The chain is built from TRBV7-9 and TRBJ2-1; no clear D gene. Germline CDR1 reads SEHNR; CDR2 reads FQNEAQ (reference sequence). Between the trimmed V and J ends, which lost 2 bases and 0 bases, there was a span of 5 bases. The CDR3 is 14 residues long. CDR3 sequence reads: CASSLTSSYNEQFF. CDR3 bases: TGTGCCAGCAGCTTAACCAGCTCCTACAATGAGCAGTTCTTC.

This chain joins TRBV18 and TRBJ2-1; 15 positions match TRBD2. Germline V gives CDR1 KGHSH, CDR2 LQKENI. The V segment lost 1 base and the J segment 4 bases; nucleotides outside the gene matches: 2. CDR3 length: 17 residues. The CDR3 DNA sequence: TGTGCCAGCTCACCACTGGGACTAGCGGGAGGTTACAATGAGCAGTTCTTC. It codes for CASSPLGLAGGYNEQFF. The variable domain in full, with the rest retrieved from reference TRBV18 and TRBJ2-1, is NAGVMQNPRHLVRRRGQEARLRCSPMKGHSHVYWYRQLPEEGLKFMVYLQKENIIDESGMPKERFSAEFPKEGPSILRIQQVVRGDSAAYFCASSPLGLAGGYNEQFFGPGTRLTVL.

In nucleotides, the CDR3 is TGTGCCAGTAGTATCCACAGCAGGCGGGAATACGGGGGGAATGAGCAGTTCTTC. Translating gives CASSIHSRREYGGNEQFF. The chain combines TRBV19 with TRBJ2-1, with TRBD2 matching 7 bases. Germline V gene sequence: CDR1 LNHDA, CDR2 SQIVND (reference sequence). The CDR3 is 18 amino acids. Trimming took 3 bases from V and 7 from J; bases not matched to a gene: 18.

This chain uses TRBV6-6 with TRBJ1-3; maybe TRBD1 (6 bases). Germline CDR1 is MNHNY and CDR2 is SVGAGI (reference sequence). V lost 4 bases and J lost 4, with 11 bases in between. This CDR3 has 14 residues. CDR3 sequence (DNA): TGTGCCAGCAGTTTAGGGGGGAGCGGAAACACCATATATTTT. Its translation is CASSLGGSGNTIYF.

The chain uses TRBV10-1 and TRBJ2-5; 12 bases line up with TRBD1. Trimming cost V 3 bases and J 4 bases; bases outside gene matches: 6. Germline values: CDR1 WNHNN, CDR2 SYGVQD (reference sequence). There are 16 residues in the CDR3. In DNA, the CDR3 is TGCGCCAGCAGTGAAGGGACAGGGGGCGCGGGAGAGACCCAGTACTTC. Amino acids: CASSEGTGGAGETQYF.

This clone appeared once. V usage is TRBV5-6 and J usage is TRBJ1-1, with a weak D call TRBD1 (6 bases). The CDR3 spans 14 residues. Trimming pared 7 bases from V and 5 bases from J, leaving 18 bases between. Looked up from germline, CDR1 is SGHDT and CDR2 is YYEEEE. CDR3 in DNA: TGTGCCAGCTCTTTTCTCCCCAGGGGAACTGAAGCTTTCTTT. Translation: CASSFLPRGTEAFF.

The rearrangement links TRBV2 to TRBJ2-3, with 15 bases aligning to TRBD2. V lost 8 bases to trimming and J lost 13 bases; unmatched junction nucleotides: 4. Germline values: CDR1 SNHLY, CDR2 FYNNEI. The CDR3 spans 12 residues. As DNA, the CDR3 is TGTGCCAGCGGACTAGCGGGGGGGCCGAAGTATTTT. Protein product: CASGLAGGPKYF.

This clone has just a few counts. The chain couples TRBV19 to TRBJ1-5; TRBD1 is a possible D gene (6 bases). The germline V gene encodes CDR1 LNHDA and CDR2 SQIVND (reference sequence). V was clipped by 5 bases and J by 6 bases, with 17 bases between them. The CDR3 totals 15 residues. CDR3 region: CASSRSLRGGQPQHF. The DNA of the CDR3 is TGTGCCAGTAGTCGCTCCCTCAGGGGAGGTCAGCCCCAGCATTTT.

This sequence joins TRBV4-1 and TRBJ2-3, with TRBD1 matching over 8 bases. The J segment lost 4 bases and the V segment lost 2 bases, leaving 8 bases of the junction unmatched. The CDR3 consists of 16 residues. CDR1 and CDR2 from the germline V gene are MGHRA and YSYEKL. In DNA form, the CDR3 reads TGCGCCAGCAGCCAAATCGACAGGGGAAATTCAGATACGCAGTATTTT. Encoded protein: CASSQIDRGNSDTQYF.

V and J are TRBV6-6 and TRBJ1-2; 7 bases map to TRBD1. J gave up 3 bases and V 4 bases, and 2 bases lay outside the gene matches. CDR1 is MNHNY and CDR2 is SVGAGI in the germline V gene (reference sequence). CDR3 length: 13 amino acids. The CDR3 DNA is TGTGCCAGCAGTTCCGGGACAGACTATGGCTACACCTTC. Translating gives CASSSGTDYGYTF.

This rearrangement joins TRBV5-1 to TRBJ2-1, with 7 bases aligning to TRBD2. The CDR3 sequence is 15 residues long. V shed 0 bases, J shed 4 bases, and the junction held 4 bases outside the gene matches. Germline V gives CDR1 SGHRS, CDR2 YFSETQ. CDR3: CASSLGSGAYNEQFF. In DNA form, the CDR3 reads TGCGCCAGCAGCTTGGGGAGCGGGGCTTACAATGAGCAGTTCTTC.

This chain connects TRBV28 to TRBJ2-1; D may be TRBD1 (6 bases). Germline V gene data show CDR1 as MDHEN and CDR2 as SYDVKM. This CDR3 has 17 amino acids. The V and J ends lost 1 base and 4 bases respectively, with 17 bases between them. The CDR3 DNA sequence: TGTGCCAGCAGTTTATCCCCAGGGGCATCAGGATACAATGAGCAGTTCTTC. Its translation is CASSLSPGASGYNEQFF.

CDR3 in amino acids: CASRDTGHSTGQFF. Here the CDR3 DNA reads TGTGCCAGCAGAGACACGGGACACTCGACGGGGCAGTTCTTC. The J gene is TRBJ2-1, the V gene TRBV2; D may be TRBD1 (6 bases). Trimming left V 6 bases short and J 12 bases short, with 21 bases between. Looked up from germline, CDR1 is SNHLY and CDR2 is FYNNEI. The CDR3 runs 14 residues.

The genes are TRBV9 and TRBJ2-2; possible D gene TRBD1, 5 bases. The CDR3 has 15 residues. V lost 1 base and J 2 bases, leaving 9 bases between the germline ends. Per germline, CDR1 SGDLS and CDR2 YYNGEE. CDR3 nucleotides: TGTGCCAGCAGCGTAAGAACAGGAAACACCGGGGAGCTGTTTTTT. Protein sequence: CASSVRTGNTGELFF.

This clone was recorded only once. The chain has TRBV6-1 and TRBJ1-6; the D gene is possibly TRBD1 (5 bases). V was trimmed by 4 bases and J by 5 bases, leaving 18 bases between them. The CDR3 is 17 amino acids. Germline V gene sequence: CDR1 MNHNS, CDR2 SASEGT. CDR3 nucleotide sequence: TGTGCCAGCAGTGCCTCGAGGACCGACAGAAATAATTCACCCCTCCACTTT. Protein product: CASSASRTDRNNSPLHF.

This clone has just a few counts. The chain has TRBV5-8 and TRBJ2-5, with TRBD1 matching 8 bases. The V gene end was trimmed by 4 bases and the J gene end by 5 bases; junction bases not matched to a gene: 7. Germline loops: CDR1 SGHTS, CDR2 YDEGEE. This CDR3 spans 14 amino acids. Here the CDR3 DNA reads TGTGCCAGCAGCCCAAAGGACAGGGTTGAGACCCAGTACTTC. Translated, it gives CASSPKDRVETQYF.

V gene TRBV28 combines with J gene TRBJ2-3; unclear D gene. Per germline, CDR1 MDHEN and CDR2 SYDVKM. The CDR3 is made up of 19 amino acids. Between the trimmed V and J ends, which lost 2 bases and 4 bases, there was a span of 25 bases. The CDR3 loop is CASSLAPGHQKGRPDTQYF. CDR3 coding DNA: TGTGCCAGCAGTTTAGCTCCTGGGCACCAAAAAGGAAGGCCAGATACGCAGTATTTT.